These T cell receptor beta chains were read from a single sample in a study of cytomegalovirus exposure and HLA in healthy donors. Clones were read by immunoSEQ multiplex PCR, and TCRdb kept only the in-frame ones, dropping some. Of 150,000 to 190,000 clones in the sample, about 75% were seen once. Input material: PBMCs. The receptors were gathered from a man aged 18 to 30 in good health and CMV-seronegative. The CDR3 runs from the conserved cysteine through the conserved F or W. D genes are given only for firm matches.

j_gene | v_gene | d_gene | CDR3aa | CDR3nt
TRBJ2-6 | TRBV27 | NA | CASTLRGDGDFSGANVLTF | TGTGCCAGCACCTTAAGGGGAGATGGGGACTTCTCTGGGGCCAACGTCCTGACTTTC
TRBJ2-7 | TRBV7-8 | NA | CASSSTRVGSSYEQYF | TGTGCCAGCAGCTCCACGCGGGTGGGGAGCTCCTACGAGCAGTACTTC
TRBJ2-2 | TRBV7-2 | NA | CASSFGLTGELFF | TGTGCCAGCAGCTTCGGGTTAACCGGGGAGCTGTTTTTT
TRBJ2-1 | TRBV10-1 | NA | CASSVERVDEQFF | TGCGCCAGCAGTGTGGAGCGAGTGGATGAGCAGTTCTTC
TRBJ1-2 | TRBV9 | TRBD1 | CASSVGGTVYGYTF | TGTGCCAGCAGCGTAGGCGGGACAGTGTATGGCTACACCTTC
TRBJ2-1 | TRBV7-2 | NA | CASSPGSGNEQFF | TGTGCCAGCAGCCCAGGGTCCGGCAATGAGCAGTTCTTC
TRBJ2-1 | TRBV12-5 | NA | CASGLLRDSSGGRQFF | TGTGCTAGTGGTTTGCTCAGGGACAGTTCGGGGGGGAGACAGTTCTTC
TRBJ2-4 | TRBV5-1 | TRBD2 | CASSLWGGRNIQYF | TGCGCCAGCAGCTTGTGGGGCGGGAGGAACATTCAGTACTTC
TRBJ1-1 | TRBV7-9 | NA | CASPRLYTEAFF | TGTGCCAGCCCCCGCCTATACACTGAAGCTTTCTTT
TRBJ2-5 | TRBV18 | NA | CASSPLAPGETQYF | TGTGCCAGCTCACCACTAGCCCCCGGAGAGACCCAGTACTTC
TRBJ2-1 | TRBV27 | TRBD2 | CASSFGSGSRYEQFF | TGTGCCAGCAGTTTCGGTAGCGGGAGTCGCTATGAGCAGTTCTTC
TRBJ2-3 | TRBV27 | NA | CACRAGWGEWADTQYF | TGTGCCTGCCGCGCCGGATGGGGCGAGTGGGCAGATACGCAGTATTTT
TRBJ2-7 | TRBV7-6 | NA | CASSLGAGNEQYF | TGTGCCAGCAGCTTAGGTGCCGGGAACGAGCAGTACTTC